This T cell receptor beta chain is from a study of blood T cell repertoires in COVID-19. Study-level background: The cDNA or gDNA used as material had been derived from T cells, B-cell-depleted T cells, or PBMCs.

Methods used by the authors: How many nucleated cells were present was estimated from reference gene primer amplification. Profiled with immunoSEQ multiplex PCR; TCRdb holds only in-frame clones, not every one. V and J calls and clone size are as listed in that table; D and trimming were resolved from the DNA. Of fewer than 150,000 clones in the sample, around 73% are singletons; the top ten hold roughly 9.8%. CDR1 is SQVTM and CDR2 is ANQGSEA in the germline V gene. V lost 1 base to trimming and J lost 7 bases, with 10 bases between them. The CDR3 runs 12 residues. Material for sequencing was peripheral blood. The chain is built from TRBV29-1 and TRBJ2-5, with a weak D call TRBD1 (5 bases). The source of this sequence is a man aged 55-75 years who had recovered from COVID-19. The chain's CDR3 is CSVEAGAGTQYF. CDR3 in DNA: TGCAGCGTTGAAGCTGGGGCAGGGACCCAGTACTTC.